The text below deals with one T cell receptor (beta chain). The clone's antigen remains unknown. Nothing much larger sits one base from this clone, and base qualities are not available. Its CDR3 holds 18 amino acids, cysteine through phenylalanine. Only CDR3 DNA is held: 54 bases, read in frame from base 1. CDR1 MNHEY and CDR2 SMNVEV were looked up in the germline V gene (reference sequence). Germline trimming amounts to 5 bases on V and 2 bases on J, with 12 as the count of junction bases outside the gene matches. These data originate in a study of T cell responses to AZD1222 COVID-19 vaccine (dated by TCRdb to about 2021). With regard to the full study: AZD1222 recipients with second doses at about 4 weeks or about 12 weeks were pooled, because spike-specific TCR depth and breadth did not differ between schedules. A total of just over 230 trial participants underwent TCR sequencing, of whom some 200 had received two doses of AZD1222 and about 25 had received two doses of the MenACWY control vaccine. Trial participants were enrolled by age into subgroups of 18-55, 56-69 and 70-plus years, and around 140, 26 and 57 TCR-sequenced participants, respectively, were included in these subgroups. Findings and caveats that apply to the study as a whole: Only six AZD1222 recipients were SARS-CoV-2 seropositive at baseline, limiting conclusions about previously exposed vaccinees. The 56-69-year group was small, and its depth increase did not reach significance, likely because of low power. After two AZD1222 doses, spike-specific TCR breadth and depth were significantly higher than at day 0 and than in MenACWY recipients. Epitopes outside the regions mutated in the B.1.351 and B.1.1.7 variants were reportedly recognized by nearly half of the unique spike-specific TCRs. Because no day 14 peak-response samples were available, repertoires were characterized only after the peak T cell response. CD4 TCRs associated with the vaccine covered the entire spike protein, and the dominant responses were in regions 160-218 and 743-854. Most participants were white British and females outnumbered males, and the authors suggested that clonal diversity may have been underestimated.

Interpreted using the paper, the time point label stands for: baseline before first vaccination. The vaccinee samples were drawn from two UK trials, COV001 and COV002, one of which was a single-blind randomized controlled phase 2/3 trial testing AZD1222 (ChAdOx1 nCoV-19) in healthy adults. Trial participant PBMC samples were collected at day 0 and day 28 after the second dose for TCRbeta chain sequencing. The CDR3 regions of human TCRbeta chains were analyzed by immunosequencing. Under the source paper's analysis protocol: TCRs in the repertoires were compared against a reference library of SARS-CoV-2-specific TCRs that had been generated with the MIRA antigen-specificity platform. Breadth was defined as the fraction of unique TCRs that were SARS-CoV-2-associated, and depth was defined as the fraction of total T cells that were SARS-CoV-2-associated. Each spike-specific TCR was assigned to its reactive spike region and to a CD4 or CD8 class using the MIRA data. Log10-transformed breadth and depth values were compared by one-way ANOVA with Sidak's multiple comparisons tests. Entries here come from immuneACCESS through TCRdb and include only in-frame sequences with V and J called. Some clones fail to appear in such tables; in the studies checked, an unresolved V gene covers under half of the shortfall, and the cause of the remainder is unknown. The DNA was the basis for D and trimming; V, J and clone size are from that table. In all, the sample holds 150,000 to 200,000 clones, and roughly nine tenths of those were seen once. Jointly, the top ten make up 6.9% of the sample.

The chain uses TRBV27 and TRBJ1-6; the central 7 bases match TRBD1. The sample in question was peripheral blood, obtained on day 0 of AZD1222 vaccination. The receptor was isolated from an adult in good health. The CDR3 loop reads CASSPYPSGTAYNSPLHF. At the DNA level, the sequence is TGTGCCAGCAGTCCCTACCCCAGCGGGACAGCCTATAATTCACCCCTCCACTTT.